The TCR beta chain described here comes from a study of cytomegalovirus exposure and HLA in healthy donors. Overall study results and limits: Analyzed later, association rates of TCRs varied across HLA loci, with DRB1 most and HLA-C fewest.

The study ran its PCR with 60 Vbeta and 13 Jbeta primers. Clones were sequenced by immunoSEQ multiplex PCR, and TCRdb holds only the in-frame ones, with some missing. The table records 90,000 to 140,000 clones, roughly 73% of them present only once. Germline V gives CDR1 MNHEY, CDR2 SMNVEV (reference sequence). Between the trimmed V and J ends, which lost 2 bases and 9 bases, there was a span of 11 bases. This CDR3 is built from 14 residues. Regarding this clone: What it recognizes is unknown.

This sequence originates from a woman aged 40-49 years in good health and CMV-seropositive. Sequenced sample: PBMCs. The V call is TRBV27, the J call TRBJ1-6; D might be TRBD1 (5 bases). The chain's CDR3 is CASSLQGHTSPLHF. Written as DNA, the CDR3 is TGTGCCAGCAGTTTACAGGGCCATACTTCACCCCTCCACTTT.